What follows describes a single T cell receptor beta chain. Its antigen is unknown. No much larger clone is present one base from it, and per-base qualities are unavailable. This specimen belongs to a study of cytotoxic CD8 clonotypes in ibrutinib-treated CLL (dated by TCRdb to the early 2020s). Some background on the complete study: The cohort was composed of some twelve relapsed/refractory and roughly 14 treatment-naive patients; IGHV unmutated status was identified in roughly 17 patients. Partial responses were observed in roughly 24 patients and complete responses in 2; after a median follow-up of 68 months, remission was maintained in approximately 14 patients and progression was observed in about twelve. The response samples were drawn at a median of 12 months into treatment, with a range of about 6 to 40 months. On average, each sample yielded 255,043 productive templates and tens of thousands of productive rearrangements. Longitudinal samples were obtainable from about 30% of the roughly 90 participants in the trial. Cryopreserved peripheral blood mononuclear cells were obtained prior to treatment, at the time of response, and at either disease progression or sustained remission. What the research found in general, with its limitations: Public clonotypes were found to be uncommon and were observed to contract or remain stable during treatment; the increase in clonality was shown to reflect expansion of private clonotypes at ibrutinib response. Clonality increased at ibrutinib response, stayed stable in sustained remission, and fell back toward baseline at progression. Sampling times were not matched between sustained-remission and progressing patients, and lymph node repertoires were not studied. Baseline clonality was found to be higher than that of age-matched healthy donors and was strongly correlated with circulating CD8+ T-cell counts.

For TCR beta library preparation, about 2 micrograms of genomic DNA were extracted from the cryopreserved PBMCs. Longitudinal blood samples from CLL patients receiving ibrutinib monotherapy were subjected to high-throughput TCR beta sequencing. Patients were enrolled in a phase 2 open-label single-center ibrutinib monotherapy trial. The CDR3 goes from the cysteine to the phenylalanine over 15 residues. Only the CDR3 part of the read is kept: 45 bases, read in frame from the first base. From the germline V gene, CDR1 is MGHDK and CDR2 is SYGVNS. V is pruned by 2 bases and J by 4 bases, leaving 7 bases of the junction without a gene match. On a MiSeq, deep resolution sequencing aimed for a depth between 1 in 1 million and 1 in 200,000 T cells, with each clonotype covered about 9.9x on average. The immunoSEQ hsTCRB Kit was used to generate TCR beta libraries. The authors' analysis ran thus. The data were analyzed with ImmunoSEQ Analyzer and ImmunoSEQ Data Assistant, and V, D and J gene assignments followed IMGT definitions. Clonality was computed as one minus normalized Shannon entropy of productive rearrangement frequencies, ranging from 0 to 1. Only overrepresented clonotypes making up at least 0.05% of the repertoire of each patient were included in the public clonotype analysis. Repertoires from 10 to 15 age-matched healthy donors in immuneACCESS were used as clonality controls. TCRdb took over this immuneACCESS table, retaining in-frame rearrangements with V and J assigned. Such tables are incomplete; in checked studies, under half of the missing clones stem from an unresolved V gene, and the remainder is unexplained. The V and J calls and the clone size are those of that table, but D and trimming were determined from the DNA. This sample holds some 300,000 clones; around four fifths were observed only once. The ten largest clones add up to over 5% of the sample.

The specimen comprised PBMCs, sampled before ibrutinib treatment. The receptor comes from a human donor with chronic lymphocytic leukemia. Here the chain combines TRBV25-1 and TRBJ1-1, and 7 junction bases match TRBD1. The CDR3 region has the sequence CASSERGRGSTEAFF. DNA sequence: TGTGCCAGCAGTGAAAGGGGGCGCGGGAGCACTGAAGCTTTCTTT. Outside the CDR3, residues come from the reference TRBV25-1 and TRBJ1-1 proteins, so the full variable domain is: EADIYQTPRYLVIGTGKKITLECSQTMGHDKMYWYQQDPGMELHLIHYSYGVNSTEKGDLSSESTVSRIRTEHFPLTLESARPSHTSQYLCASSERGRGSTEAFFGQGTRLTVV.